This T cell receptor (beta chain) was found in a study of PD-1 blockade in classical Hodgkin lymphoma. General study findings and limits: Reported baseline diversity: healthy donors highest, relapsed/refractory patients lowest. Baseline diversity was lower in partial responders and progressors than complete responders.

The count of this clone is one. Antigen specificity is unknown. Here immunoSEQ multiplex PCR was the method, and the copy in TCRdb shows in-frame clones only, minus some. Of 25,000 to 30,000 clones listed, less than 85% are singletons. This sample's time point: cycle 4 day 1 (C4D1), after 5 to 7 weeks of nivolumab. Each patient's relapse followed autologous stem cell transplantation, and brentuximab vedotin exposure varied. Thawed PBMCs yielded CD4+ T cells through magnetic negative selection. The sequencing used CD4+ T cells from blood, collected before the fourth cycle of nivolumab. The sequence was collected from a human donor with classical Hodgkin lymphoma.

The CDR3 here is CAIKDRVDTEAFF. CDR3 sequence (DNA): TGTGCCATCAAGGACAGGGTGGACACTGAAGCTTTCTTT. This sequence joins TRBV10-3 and TRBJ1-1; 8 nucleotides line up with TRBD1. Germline assignment: CDR1 ENHRY and CDR2 SYGVKD. This CDR3 is 13 amino acids long. Trimming at V came to 7 bases and at J to 3 bases, leaving 4 bases not matched to a gene.